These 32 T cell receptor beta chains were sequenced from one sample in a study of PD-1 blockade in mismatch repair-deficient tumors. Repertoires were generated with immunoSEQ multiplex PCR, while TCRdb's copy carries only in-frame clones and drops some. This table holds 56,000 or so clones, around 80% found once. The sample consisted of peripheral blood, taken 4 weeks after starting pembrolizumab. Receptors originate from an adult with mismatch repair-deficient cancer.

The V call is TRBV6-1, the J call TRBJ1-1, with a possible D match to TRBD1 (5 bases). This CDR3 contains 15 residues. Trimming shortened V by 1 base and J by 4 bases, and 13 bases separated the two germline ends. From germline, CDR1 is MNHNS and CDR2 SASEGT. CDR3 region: CASSEVKAGSTEAFF. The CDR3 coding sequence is TGTGCCAGCAGTGAAGTGAAGGCAGGGAGCACTGAAGCTTTCTTT.

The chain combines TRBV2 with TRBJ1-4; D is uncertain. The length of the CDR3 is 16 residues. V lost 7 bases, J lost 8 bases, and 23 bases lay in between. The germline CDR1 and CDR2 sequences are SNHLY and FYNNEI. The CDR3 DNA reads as TGTGCCAGCAAGCCTCGAAGCATTCCTACAAGCGAAAAACTGTTTTTT. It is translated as CASKPRSIPTSEKLFF.

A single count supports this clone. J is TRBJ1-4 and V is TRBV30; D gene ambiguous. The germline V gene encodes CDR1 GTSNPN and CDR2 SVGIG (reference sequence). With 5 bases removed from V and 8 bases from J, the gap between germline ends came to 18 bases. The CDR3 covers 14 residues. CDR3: CAWEDWTSGEKLFF. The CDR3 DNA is TGTGCCTGGGAGGATTGGACGTCGGGCGAAAAACTGTTTTTT. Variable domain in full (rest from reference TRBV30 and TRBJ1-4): SQTIHQWPATLVQPVGSPLSLECTVEGTSNPNLYWYRQAAGRGLQLLFYSVGIGQISSEVPQNLSASRPQDRQFILSSKKLLLSDSGFYLCAWEDWTSGEKLFFGSGTQLSVL.

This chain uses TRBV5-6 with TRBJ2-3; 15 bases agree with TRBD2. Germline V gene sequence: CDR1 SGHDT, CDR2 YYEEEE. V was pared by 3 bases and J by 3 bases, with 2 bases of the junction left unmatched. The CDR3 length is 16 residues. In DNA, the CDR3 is TGTGCCAGCAGCTGGACTAGCGGGAGGGCTACAGATACGCAGTATTTT. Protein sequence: CASSWTSGRATDTQYF.

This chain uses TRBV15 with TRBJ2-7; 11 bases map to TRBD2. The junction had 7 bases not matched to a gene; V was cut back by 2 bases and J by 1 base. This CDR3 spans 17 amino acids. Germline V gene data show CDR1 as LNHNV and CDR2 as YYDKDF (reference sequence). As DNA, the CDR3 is TGTGCCACCAGCAGATCGGGAGGACTAGCGGGTTCCTACGAGCAGTACTTC. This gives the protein CATSRSGGLAGSYEQYF.

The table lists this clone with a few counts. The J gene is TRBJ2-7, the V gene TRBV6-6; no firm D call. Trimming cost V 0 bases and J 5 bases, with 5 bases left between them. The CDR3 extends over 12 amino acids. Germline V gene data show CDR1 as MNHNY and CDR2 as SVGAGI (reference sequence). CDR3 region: CASSYSRDEQYF. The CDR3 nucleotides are TGTGCCAGCAGTTACTCCCGTGACGAGCAGTACTTC.

The CDR3 nucleotides read TGCAGCGTTTCGGGTGGTAGCAATCAGCCCCAGCATTTT. Its protein product is CSVSGGSNQPQHF. The rearrangement joins TRBV29-1 to TRBJ1-5; the D is unclear. The CDR3 extends over 13 amino acids. The germline gives CDR1 SQVTM, CDR2 ANQGSEA. Deletions cut 5 bases from V and 0 bases from J, with 8 bases between.

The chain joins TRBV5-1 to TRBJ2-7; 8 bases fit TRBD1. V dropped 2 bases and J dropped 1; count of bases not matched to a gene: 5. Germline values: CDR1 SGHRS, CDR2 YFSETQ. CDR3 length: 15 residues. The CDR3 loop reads CASSFVDRESYEQYF. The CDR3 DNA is TGCGCCAGCAGCTTTGTGGACAGGGAATCCTACGAGCAGTACTTC.

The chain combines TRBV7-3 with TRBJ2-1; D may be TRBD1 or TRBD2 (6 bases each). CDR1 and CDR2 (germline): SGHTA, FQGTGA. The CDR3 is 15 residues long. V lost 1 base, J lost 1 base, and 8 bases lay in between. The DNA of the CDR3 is TGTGCCAGCAGCTTAAGAGGGGGGTCCTACAATGAGCAGTTCTTC. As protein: CASSLRGGSYNEQFF.

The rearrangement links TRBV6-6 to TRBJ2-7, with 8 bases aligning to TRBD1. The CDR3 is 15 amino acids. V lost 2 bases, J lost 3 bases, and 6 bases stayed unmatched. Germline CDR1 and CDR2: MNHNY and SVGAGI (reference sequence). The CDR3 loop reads CASSYPGTGYYEQYF. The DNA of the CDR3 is TGTGCCAGCAGTTACCCCGGGACAGGTTACTACGAGCAGTACTTC.

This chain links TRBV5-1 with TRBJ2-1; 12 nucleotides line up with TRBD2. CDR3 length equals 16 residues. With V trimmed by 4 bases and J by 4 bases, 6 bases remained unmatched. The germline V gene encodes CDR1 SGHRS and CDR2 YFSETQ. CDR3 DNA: TGCGCCAGCAGCCAGGTGGGACTAGCGGGTTACAATGAGCAGTTCTTC. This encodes CASSQVGLAGYNEQFF.

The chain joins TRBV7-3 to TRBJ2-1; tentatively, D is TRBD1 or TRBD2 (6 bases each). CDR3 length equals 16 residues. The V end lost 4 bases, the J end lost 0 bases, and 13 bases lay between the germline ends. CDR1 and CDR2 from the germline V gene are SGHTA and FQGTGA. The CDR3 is CASSSRGDSSYNEQFF. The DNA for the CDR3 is TGTGCCAGCAGCTCTAGGGGGGATAGCTCCTACAATGAGCAGTTCTTC. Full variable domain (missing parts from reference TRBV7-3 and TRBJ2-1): GAGVSQTPSNKVTEKGKYVELRCDPISGHTALYWYRQSLGQGPEFLIYFQGTGAADDSGLPNDRFFAVRPEGSVSTLKIQRTERGDSAVYLCASSSRGDSSYNEQFFGPGTRLTVL.

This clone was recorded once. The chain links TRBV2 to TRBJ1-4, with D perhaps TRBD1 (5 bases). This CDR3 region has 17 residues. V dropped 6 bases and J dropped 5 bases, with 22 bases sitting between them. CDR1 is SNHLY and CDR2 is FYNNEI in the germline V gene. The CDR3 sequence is CASSDSARGGINEKLFF. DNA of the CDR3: TGTGCCAGCAGCGATTCCGCCCGGGGGGGAATCAATGAAAAACTGTTTTTT.

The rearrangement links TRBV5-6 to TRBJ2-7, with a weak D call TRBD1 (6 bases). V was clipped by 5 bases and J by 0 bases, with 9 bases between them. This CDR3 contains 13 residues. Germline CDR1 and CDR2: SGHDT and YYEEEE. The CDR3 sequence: CASRGQSSYEQYF. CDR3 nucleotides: TGTGCCAGCAGGGGACAAAGCTCCTACGAGCAGTACTTC.

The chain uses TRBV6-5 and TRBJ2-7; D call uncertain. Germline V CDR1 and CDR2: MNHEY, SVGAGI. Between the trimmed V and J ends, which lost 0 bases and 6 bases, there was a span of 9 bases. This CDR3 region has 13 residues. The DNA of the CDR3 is TGTGCCAGCAGTTACTCCCAGTTTAGCGAGCAGTACTTC. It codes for CASSYSQFSEQYF.

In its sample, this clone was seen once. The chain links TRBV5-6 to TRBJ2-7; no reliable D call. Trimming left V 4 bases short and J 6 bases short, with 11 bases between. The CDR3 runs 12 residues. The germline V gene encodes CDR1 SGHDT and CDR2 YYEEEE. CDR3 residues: CASSISLSEQYF. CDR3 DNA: TGTGCCAGCAGCATCTCGCTGTCCGAGCAGTACTTC.

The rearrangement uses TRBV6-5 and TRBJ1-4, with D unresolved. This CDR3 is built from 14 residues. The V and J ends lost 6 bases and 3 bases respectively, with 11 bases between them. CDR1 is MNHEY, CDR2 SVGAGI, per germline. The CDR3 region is CASRKGRANEKLFF. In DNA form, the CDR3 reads TGTGCCAGCAGAAAAGGGAGGGCTAATGAAAAACTGTTTTTT.

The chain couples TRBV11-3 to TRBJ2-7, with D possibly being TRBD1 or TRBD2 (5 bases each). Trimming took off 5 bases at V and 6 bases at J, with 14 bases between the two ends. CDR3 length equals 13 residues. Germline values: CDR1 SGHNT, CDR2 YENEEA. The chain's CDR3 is CASSPGPASEQYF. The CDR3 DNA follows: TGTGCCAGCAGCCCGGGACCAGCTTCCGAGCAGTACTTC.

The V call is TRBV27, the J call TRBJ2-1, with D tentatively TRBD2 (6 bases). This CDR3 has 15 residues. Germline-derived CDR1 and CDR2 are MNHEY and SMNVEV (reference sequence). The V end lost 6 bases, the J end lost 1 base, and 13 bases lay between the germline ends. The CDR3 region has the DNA TGTGCCAGCAGCTTTAGCGGAGATTCCTACAATGAGCAGTTCTTC. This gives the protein CASSFSGDSYNEQFF.

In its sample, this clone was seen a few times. The CDR3 DNA sequence: TGTGCCAGCAGCGGAGGCGTCACCGGGGAGCTGTTTTTT. This translates into CASSGGVTGELFF. J is TRBJ2-2 and V is TRBV9; no definite D call. This CDR3 comprises 13 residues. CDR1 is SGDLS and CDR2 is YYNGEE in the germline V gene. The V end lost 3 bases, the J end lost 4 bases, and 7 bases lay between the germline ends.

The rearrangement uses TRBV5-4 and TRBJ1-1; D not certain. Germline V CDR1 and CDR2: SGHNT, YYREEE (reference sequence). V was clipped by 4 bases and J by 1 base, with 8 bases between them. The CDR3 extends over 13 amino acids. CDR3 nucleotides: TGTGCCAGCAGCCTAAGACAGAACACTGAAGCTTTCTTT. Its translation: CASSLRQNTEAFF.

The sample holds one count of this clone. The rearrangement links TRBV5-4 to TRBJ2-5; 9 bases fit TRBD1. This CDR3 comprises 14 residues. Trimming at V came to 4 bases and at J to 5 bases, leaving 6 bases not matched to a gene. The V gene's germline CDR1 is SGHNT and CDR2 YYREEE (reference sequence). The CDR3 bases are TGTGCCAGCAGCCAAGTACAGGGGGCTGAGACCCAGTACTTC. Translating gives CASSQVQGAETQYF.

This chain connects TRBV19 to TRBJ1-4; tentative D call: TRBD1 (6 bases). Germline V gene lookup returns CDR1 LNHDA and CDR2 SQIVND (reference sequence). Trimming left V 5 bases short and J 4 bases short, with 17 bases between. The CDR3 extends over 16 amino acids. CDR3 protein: CASSYHARDINEKLFF. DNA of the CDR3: TGTGCCAGTAGTTATCATGCCAGGGACATTAATGAAAAACTGTTTTTT.

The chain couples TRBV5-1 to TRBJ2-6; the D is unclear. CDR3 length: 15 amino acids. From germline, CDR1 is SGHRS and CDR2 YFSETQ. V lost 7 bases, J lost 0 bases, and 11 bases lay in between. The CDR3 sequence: CASGSESSGANVLTF. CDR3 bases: TGCGCCAGCGGTTCGGAAAGCTCTGGGGCCAACGTCCTGACTTTC.

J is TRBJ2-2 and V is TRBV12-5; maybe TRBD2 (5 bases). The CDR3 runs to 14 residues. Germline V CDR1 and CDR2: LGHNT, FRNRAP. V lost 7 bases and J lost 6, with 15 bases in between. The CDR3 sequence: CASVLSVMAGELFF. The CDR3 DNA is TGTGCTAGTGTGCTTAGCGTGATGGCCGGGGAGCTGTTTTTT.

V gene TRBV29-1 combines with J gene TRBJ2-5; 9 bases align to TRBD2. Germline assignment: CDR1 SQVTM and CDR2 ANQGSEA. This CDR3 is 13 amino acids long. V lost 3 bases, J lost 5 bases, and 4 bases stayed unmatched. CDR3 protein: CSVEASGKETQYF. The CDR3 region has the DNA TGCAGCGTTGAGGCTAGCGGGAAGGAGACCCAGTACTTC.

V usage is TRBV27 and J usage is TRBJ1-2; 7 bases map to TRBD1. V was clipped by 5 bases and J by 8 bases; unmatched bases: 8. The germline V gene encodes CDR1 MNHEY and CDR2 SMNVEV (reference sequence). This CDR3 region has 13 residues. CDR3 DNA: TGTGCCAGCAGTCCAGACAGGGAATGGGGCTACACCTTC. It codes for CASSPDREWGYTF.

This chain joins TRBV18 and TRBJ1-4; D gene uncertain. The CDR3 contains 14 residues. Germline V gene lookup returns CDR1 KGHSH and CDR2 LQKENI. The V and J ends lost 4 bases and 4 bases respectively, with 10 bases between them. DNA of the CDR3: TGTGCCAGCTCACTGGGAGGTGGTAATGAAAAACTGTTTTTT. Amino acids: CASSLGGGNEKLFF.

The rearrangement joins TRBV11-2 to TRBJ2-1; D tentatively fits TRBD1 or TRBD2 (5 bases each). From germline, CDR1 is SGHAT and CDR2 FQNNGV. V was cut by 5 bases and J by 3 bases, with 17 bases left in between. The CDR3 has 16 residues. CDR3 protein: CASSRDVSSYYNEQFF. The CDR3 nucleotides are TGTGCCAGCAGCCGGGACGTTAGCTCCTACTACAATGAGCAGTTCTTC. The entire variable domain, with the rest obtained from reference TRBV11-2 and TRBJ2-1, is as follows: EAGVAQSPRYKIIEKRQSVAFWCNPISGHATLYWYQQILGQGPKLLIQFQNNGVVDDSQLPKDRFSAERLKGVDSTLKIQPAKLEDSAVYLCASSRDVSSYYNEQFFGPGTRLTVL.

The CDR3 DNA is TGCAGTGCTCATCCGGGAGCTGAAGCTTTCTTT. Its protein is CSAHPGAEAFF. The chain carries TRBV20-1 and TRBJ1-1; D remains ambiguous. Deletions cut 5 bases from V and 6 bases from J, with 10 bases between. The germline CDR1 and CDR2 sequences are DFQATT and SNEGSKA (reference sequence). The CDR3 covers 11 residues.

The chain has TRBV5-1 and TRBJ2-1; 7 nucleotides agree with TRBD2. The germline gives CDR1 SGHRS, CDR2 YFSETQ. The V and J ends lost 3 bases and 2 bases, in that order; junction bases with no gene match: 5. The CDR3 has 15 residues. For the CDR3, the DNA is TGCGCCAGCAGCTCCGGACTAGTTCCCTACAATGAGCAGTTCTTC. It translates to CASSSGLVPYNEQFF. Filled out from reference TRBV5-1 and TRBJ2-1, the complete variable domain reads KAGVTQTPRYLIKTRGQQVTLSCSPISGHRSVSWYQQTPGQGLQFLFEYFSETQRNKGNFPGRFSGRQFSNSRSEMNVSTLELGDSALYLCASSSGLVPYNEQFFGPGTRLTVL.

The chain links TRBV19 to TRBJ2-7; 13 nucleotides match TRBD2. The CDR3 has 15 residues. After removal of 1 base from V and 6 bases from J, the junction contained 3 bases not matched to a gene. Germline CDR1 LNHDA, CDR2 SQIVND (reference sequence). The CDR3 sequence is CASSIGTSGRGEQYF. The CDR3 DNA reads TGTGCCAGTAGTATAGGGACTAGCGGGAGAGGCGAGCAGTACTTC. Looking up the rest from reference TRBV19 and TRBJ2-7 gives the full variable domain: DGGITQSPKYLFRKEGQNVTLSCEQNLNHDAMYWYRQDPGQGLRLIYYSQIVNDFQKGDIAEGYSVSREKKESFPLTVTSAQKNPTAFYLCASSIGTSGRGEQYFGPGTRLTVT.